Shown below are 27 T cell receptor beta chains from a single sample sequenced in a study of T cell responses to AZD1222 COVID-19 vaccine. Repertoires were generated with immunoSEQ multiplex PCR, while TCRdb's copy carries only in-frame clones and drops some. Here the sample spans over 70,000 clones, about 85% being singletons. Sequenced material: peripheral blood, taken on day 0 of AZD1222 vaccination. The receptors come from an adult in good health.

The chain carries TRBV7-9 and TRBJ1-2; D is undetermined. In germline, CDR1 is SEHNR, CDR2 FQNEAQ (reference sequence). CDR3 length equals 11 residues. Trimming removed 0 bases from V and 8 bases from J, with 4 bases in between. The CDR3 protein is CASSLARGYTF. The CDR3 DNA is TGTGCCAGCAGCTTAGCTCGAGGCTACACCTTC.

The rearrangement joins TRBV18 to TRBJ2-1; D remains unclear. With 0 bases removed from V and 5 bases from J, the gap between germline ends came to 14 bases. The CDR3 covers 16 residues. Germline V CDR1 and CDR2: KGHSH, LQKENI. The CDR3 sequence is CASSPPAAAPHNEQFF. For the CDR3, the DNA is TGTGCCAGCTCACCACCGGCGGCAGCCCCGCACAATGAGCAGTTCTTC.

This clone has only one observation. The gene calls are TRBV4-2 and TRBJ2-2, with no clear D. CDR3 length: 14 residues. Trimming removed 4 bases from V and 3 bases from J, with 9 bases in between. The V gene's germline CDR1 is LGHNA and CDR2 YNFKEQ. The CDR3 protein is CASSPPTYTGELFF. The CDR3 DNA sequence: TGTGCCAGCAGCCCTCCAACGTACACCGGGGAGCTGTTTTTT.

V is TRBV5-1 and J is TRBJ1-3, with a weak D call TRBD1 (5 bases). Looked up from germline, CDR1 is SGHRS and CDR2 is YFSETQ. The CDR3 runs to 15 residues. Trimming shortened V by 0 bases and J by 4 bases, and 11 bases separated the two germline ends. CDR3 DNA sequence: TGCGCCAGCAGCTTGGCCGGCAGGGTCGGAAACACCATATATTTT. This codes for CASSLAGRVGNTIYF.

The rearrangement joins TRBV19 to TRBJ1-5; 7 bases match TRBD1. In germline, CDR1 is LNHDA, CDR2 SQIVND (reference sequence). Germline trimming cut 4 bases from V and 0 bases from J; bases unmatched to any gene: 9. The CDR3 loop spans 17 amino acids. The CDR3 DNA follows: TGTGCCAGTAGTAAGGACCCAGGGGGATATAGCAATCAGCCCCAGCATTTT. Translation: CASSKDPGGYSNQPQHF.

The V gene is TRBV12-5, the J gene TRBJ1-6; D gene ambiguous. This CDR3 is 15 amino acids long. Germline CDR1 is LGHNT and CDR2 is FRNRAP. The V end was cut by 1 base, the J end by 7 bases, with 11 bases between. The DNA for the CDR3 is TGTGCTAGTGGTTTGGACACAAGGGTCAATTCACCCCTCCACTTT. Its translation: CASGLDTRVNSPLHF. Complete variable domain (other parts from reference TRBV12-5 and TRBJ1-6): DARVTQTPRHKVTEMGQEVTMRCQPILGHNTVFWYRQTMMQGLELLAYFRNRAPLDDSGMPKDRFSAEMPDATLATLKIQPSEPRDSAVYFCASGLDTRVNSPLHFGNGTRLTVT.

The chain uses TRBV27 and TRBJ1-2; D not resolved. V was pared by 4 bases and J by 8 bases, with 11 bases between. CDR3 length equals 12 residues. Germline V gives CDR1 MNHEY, CDR2 SMNVEV (reference sequence). CDR3 loop: CASSSAVGGYTF. The CDR3 DNA is TGTGCCAGCAGTTCCGCCGTGGGCGGCTACACCTTC.

The CDR3 nucleotides read TGCGCCAGCAGCTCCGGGACAGGGAGCTACAATGAGCAGTTCTTC. Translation: CASSSGTGSYNEQFF. The chain employs TRBV5-1 and TRBJ2-1; 9 bases are shared with TRBD1. The trim removed 3 bases at V and 3 bases at J, leaving 4 bases unmatched. The CDR3 sequence is 15 residues long. CDR1 SGHRS and CDR2 YFSETQ come from the germline V gene.

This clone was observed a few times. The V gene is TRBV10-2, the J gene TRBJ2-5, with D possibly matching TRBD1 (6 bases). Trimming removed 6 bases from V and 4 bases from J, with 15 bases in between. The germline CDR1 and CDR2 sequences are WSHSY and SAAADI. The CDR3 runs to 14 residues. CDR3 DNA: TGCGCCAGCAGCCAGACAGGATTAGCAGAGACCCAGTACTTC. This encodes CASSQTGLAETQYF.

CDR3 amino acids: CASSEGVRGSNYGYTF. CDR3 coding DNA: TGTGCCAGCAGTGAAGGTGTCAGGGGTTCTAACTATGGCTACACCTTC. The chain carries TRBV2 and TRBJ1-2, with a weak D call TRBD1 (6 bases). Germline V lookup: CDR1 SNHLY, CDR2 FYNNEI. The CDR3 contains 16 residues. V gave up 1 base and J gave up 0 bases, with 12 bases separating them.

The chain uses TRBV3-1 (or the pseudogene TRBV3-2) and TRBJ1-4, with D uncertain. V lost 2 bases to trimming and J lost 8 bases, with 12 bases between them. CDR1 is LGHDT, CDR2 YNNKEL, per germline (reference sequence). The CDR3 contains 14 residues. CDR3 DNA: TGTGCCAGCAGCCAACAACAGTCCAACGAAAAACTGTTTTTT. As protein: CASSQQQSNEKLFF.

The chain recombines TRBV6-2 or TRBV6-3 with TRBJ2-7, with 7 bases fitting TRBD2. Germline V lookup: CDR1 MNHEY, CDR2 SVGEGT. Unmatched junction bases numbered 10, after V lost 2 bases and J lost 3 bases. The CDR3 covers 16 residues. The CDR3 bases are TGTGCCAGCAGTTACAGAAGGCGGGAGTTTAGCTACGAGCAGTACTTC. As protein: CASSYRRREFSYEQYF.

This chain joins TRBV11-2 and TRBJ2-5; 11 bases agree with TRBD2. The CDR3 is 15 amino acids. Germline lookup yields CDR1 SGHAT and CDR2 FQNNGV. V lost 5 bases to trimming and J lost 1 base; unmatched junction nucleotides: 3. In DNA, the CDR3 is TGTGCCAGCAGCCCGGGACTAGCGGCCCAAGAGACCCAGTACTTC. Its protein is CASSPGLAAQETQYF.

The genes are TRBV6-2 or TRBV6-3 and TRBJ1-2; D is unclear. The V end was cut by 3 bases, the J end by 6 bases, with 26 bases between. Germline-derived CDR1 and CDR2 are MNHEY and SVGEGT. This CDR3 is 18 amino acids long. The CDR3 loop reads CASSYLDTHTLVRDGYTF. Written as DNA, the CDR3 is TGTGCCAGCAGTTATCTAGATACCCACACATTGGTCCGGGATGGCTACACCTTC.

The chain has TRBV7-3 and TRBJ2-3; D gene uncertain. CDR3 length: 15 amino acids. Germline V CDR1 and CDR2: SGHTA, FQGTGA. V shed 2 bases and J shed 6 bases, with 15 bases lying between them. CDR3 nucleotide sequence: TGTGCCAGCAGCTTAGGAGCATCATCCCGGGATACGCAGTATTTT. It translates to CASSLGASSRDTQYF.

This chain joins TRBV10-3 and TRBJ1-2; 11 bases are a match to TRBD1. The CDR3 contains 14 residues. Trimming removed 7 bases from V and 6 bases from J; junction bases left unmatched: 7. Germline assignment: CDR1 ENHRY and CDR2 SYGVKD. The CDR3 bases are TGTGCCATCACGAAGGGACAGGGGGTCAATGGCTACACCTTC. It encodes CAITKGQGVNGYTF.

The gene calls are TRBV5-4 and TRBJ1-2; 7 bases map to TRBD1. J lost 8 bases, V lost 0 bases, and 1 base had no gene match. The germline CDR1 and CDR2 sequences are SGHNT and YYREEE (reference sequence). The CDR3 has 12 amino acids. Here the CDR3 reads CASSLEDRGYTF. DNA of the CDR3: TGTGCCAGCAGCTTGGAGGACAGGGGCTACACCTTC.

The V gene is TRBV2, the J gene TRBJ2-2; D unclear. V shed 2 bases and J shed 4 bases, with 8 bases lying between them. CDR3 size: 14 residues. Germline CDR1 is SNHLY and CDR2 is FYNNEI. The CDR3, as DNA: TGTGCCAGCAGTGAATATTGGCTCACCGGGGAGCTGTTTTTT. Protein: CASSEYWLTGELFF.

This clone was detected only once. The chain carries TRBV12-5 and TRBJ2-7; no reliable D call. CDR1 and CDR2 (germline): LGHNT, FRNRAP. CDR3 length: 11 amino acids. V was cut by 1 base and J by 7 bases, with 5 bases left in between. The CDR3 nucleotides are TGTGCTAGTGGTTTGGATTGGGAGCAGTACTTC. This gives the protein CASGLDWEQYF.

The chain recombines TRBV7-9 with TRBJ2-2; the D is unclear. V was cut by 6 bases and J by 3 bases, with 11 bases left in between. The CDR3 is 14 residues long. The V gene's germline CDR1 is SEHNR and CDR2 FQNEAQ (reference sequence). CDR3 bases: TGTGCCAGCAGAGGAAGGGTACACACCGGGGAGCTGTTTTTT. Its protein is CASRGRVHTGELFF.

This clone appeared a single time. This chain connects TRBV27 to TRBJ2-7; D may correspond to TRBD1 or TRBD2 (5 bases each). Germline assignment: CDR1 MNHEY and CDR2 SMNVEV (reference sequence). The CDR3 totals 15 residues. Trimming pared 0 bases from V and 7 bases from J, leaving 16 bases between. This CDR3 is CASSLSGTLRGEQYF. The CDR3 bases are TGTGCCAGCAGTTTATCCGGGACCCTAAGAGGGGAGCAGTACTTC.

The chain joins TRBV24-1 to TRBJ2-1, with D perhaps matching TRBD1 (6 bases). The CDR3 totals 16 residues. Germline-derived CDR1 and CDR2 are KGHDR and SFDVKD. V was cut by 4 bases and J by 6 bases, with 18 bases left in between. The CDR3 spells CATSDRGHPFGNEQFF. In nucleotides, the CDR3 is TGTGCCACCAGTGACCGGGGACACCCCTTCGGCAATGAGCAGTTCTTC.

The rearrangement joins TRBV19 to TRBJ1-5; the match to TRBD1 covers 8 bases. This CDR3 comprises 14 residues. The germline CDR1 and CDR2 sequences are LNHDA and SQIVND (reference sequence). J lost 3 bases, V lost 8 bases, and 6 bases had no gene match. CDR3 residues: CASADRGNNQPQHF. CDR3 coding DNA: TGTGCCAGTGCCGACAGGGGAAACAATCAGCCCCAGCATTTT.

This clone was seen more than once but under ten times. V gene TRBV9 combines with J gene TRBJ2-1, with D maybe TRBD2 (5 bases). The CDR3 length is 15 residues. The ends were cut back, 7 bases at V and 1 base at J, with 15 bases in the middle. The germline V gene encodes CDR1 SGDLS and CDR2 YYNGEE. The CDR3 reads CASSQSGQSYNEQFF. The CDR3 bases are TGTGCCAGCTCCCAGAGCGGTCAATCCTACAATGAGCAGTTCTTC.

This clone was picked up one time. The CDR3 loop is CASSPSRQGLSSGANVLTF. CDR3 bases: TGTGCCAGCTCACCGAGCCGACAGGGCCTCTCCTCTGGGGCCAACGTCCTGACTTTC. This rearrangement joins TRBV18 to TRBJ2-6; TRBD1 matches at 7 bases. This CDR3 has 19 residues. Germline assignment: CDR1 KGHSH and CDR2 LQKENI. V lost 3 bases and J lost 0; bases outside the gene matches: 11.

This rearrangement joins TRBV5-1 to TRBJ2-1; TRBD1 matches 11 bases. In germline, CDR1 is SGHRS, CDR2 YFSETQ. CDR3 length: 16 amino acids. V lost 0 bases, J lost 3 bases, and 2 bases stayed unmatched. CDR3 in DNA: TGCGCCAGCAGCTTGGGGACAGGGGGCAACTACAATGAGCAGTTCTTC. Amino acids: CASSLGTGGNYNEQFF.

The chain recombines TRBV6-2 or TRBV6-3 with TRBJ2-7, with D unresolved. The V and J ends lost 6 bases and 0 bases respectively, with 12 bases between them. Germline loops: CDR1 MNHEY, CDR2 SVGEGT. CDR3 size: 14 residues. The CDR3 DNA sequence: TGTGCCAGCAGCCTCACGGTGACCTCCTACGAGCAGTACTTC. Translating it yields CASSLTVTSYEQYF.